The clone carrying this T cell receptor beta chain is medium-sized (0.01 to 0.1%) in the sample. Its antigen is unknown. Trimming took 5 bases from V and 6 from J; bases not matched to a gene: 14. The CDR3 has 17 residues. The template was genomic DNA from peripheral blood, not RNA. This entry belongs to a study of T cell repertoires in aging, cancer and after chemotherapy. Study in general: Glioblastoma patients receiving temozolomide-based therapy gave paired samples before and after chemotherapy.

Rearranged V-D-J TRB sequences were amplified with a mixed TRB-A/B primer pool. Each CDR3 protein is one row after TCRdb ran MiXCR on the multiplex PCR reads. The repertoire holds roughly 1,800 distinct CDR3 sequences, around 19% seen once, with over 20% in the top ten. Overall study findings and caveats: Age-matched healthy donors had significantly more diverse, less clonal blood TCR repertoires than untreated cancer patients. Healthy donors lost TCR diversity with age mainly through richness, cancer patients through richness and evenness.

The source material was blood. This receptor was obtained from a human donor with a solid tumor. The rearrangement joins TRBV12-3 or TRBV12-4 to TRBJ2-3; 10 bases are a match to TRBD2. The CDR3 loop reads CASSPSGGAPQPDTQYF. The CDR3 region has the DNA TGTGCCAGCAGTCCAAGCGGGGGGGCTCCCCAACCCGATACGCAGTATTTT.